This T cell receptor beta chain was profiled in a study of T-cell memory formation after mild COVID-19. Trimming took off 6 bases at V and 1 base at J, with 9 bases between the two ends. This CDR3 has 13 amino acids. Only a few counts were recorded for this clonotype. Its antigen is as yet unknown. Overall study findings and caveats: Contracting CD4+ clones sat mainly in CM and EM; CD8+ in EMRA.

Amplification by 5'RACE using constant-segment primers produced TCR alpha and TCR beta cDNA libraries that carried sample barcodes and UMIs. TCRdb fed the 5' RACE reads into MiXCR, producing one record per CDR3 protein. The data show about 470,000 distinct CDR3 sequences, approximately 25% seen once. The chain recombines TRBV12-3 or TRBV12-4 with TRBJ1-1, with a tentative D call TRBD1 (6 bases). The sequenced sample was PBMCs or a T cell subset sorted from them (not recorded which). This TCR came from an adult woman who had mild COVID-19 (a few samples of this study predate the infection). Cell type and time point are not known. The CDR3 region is CASRLQGNTEAFF. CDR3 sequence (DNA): TGTGCCAGCAGACTACAGGGGAACACTGAAGCTTTCTTT.